The 31 T cell receptor beta chains in this list originate from one sample, sequenced in a study of T cells after yellow fever vaccination. Each CDR3 protein is one row after TCRdb ran MiXCR on the 5' RACE reads. The sample carries 450,000 to 550,000 distinct CDR3 sequences, roughly 22% recorded once. The sequences come from PBMCs, collected more than 20 days after the first yellow fever vaccination. These receptors all stem from a young man who received the YFV17D yellow fever vaccine.

This rearrangement joins TRBV24-1 to TRBJ2-3; D perhaps matches TRBD2 (5 bases). V lost 1 base to trimming and J lost 3 bases, with 10 bases between them. Germline values: CDR1 KGHDR, CDR2 SFDVKD. The CDR3 covers 15 residues. The DNA of the CDR3 is TGTGCCACCAGTGATTTCGCTAGCCGGACAGATACGCAGTATTTT. As protein: CATSDFASRTDTQYF.

V is TRBV19 and J is TRBJ1-3, with D uncertain. The CDR3 spans 14 residues. Germline assignment: CDR1 LNHDA and CDR2 SQIVND (reference sequence). The V end lost 7 bases, the J end lost 3 bases, and 13 bases lay between the germline ends. For the CDR3, the DNA is TGTGCCAGTACCCCGACGGCGTATGGAAACACCATATATTTT. This codes for CASTPTAYGNTIYF. Variable domain in full (rest from reference TRBV19 and TRBJ1-3): DGGITQSPKYLFRKEGQNVTLSCEQNLNHDAMYWYRQDPGQGLRLIYYSQIVNDFQKGDIAEGYSVSREKKESFPLTVTSAQKNPTAFYLCASTPTAYGNTIYFGEGSWLTVV.

The V gene is TRBV7-3, the J gene TRBJ2-2; D is unclear. Germline CDR1 reads SGHTA; CDR2 reads FQGTGA. The CDR3 loop spans 14 amino acids. V shed 1 base and J shed 6 bases, with 9 bases lying between them. CDR3 region: CASSLIGWPGELFF. The CDR3, as DNA: TGTGCCAGCAGCTTAATAGGGTGGCCCGGGGAGCTGTTTTTT.

This clonotype was recorded a few times. V gene TRBV7-9 combines with J gene TRBJ2-7, with D uncertain. CDR1 is SEHNR, CDR2 FQNEAQ, per germline (reference sequence). The CDR3 is made up of 12 amino acids. The V end was cut by 5 bases, the J end by 9 bases, with 14 bases between. The DNA of the CDR3 is TGTGCCAGCAGCCCCCTCAATGCTTGGCAGTACTTC. It specifies CASSPLNAWQYF. The full variable domain, completed using reference TRBV7-9 and TRBJ2-7, is DTGVSQNPRHKITKRGQNVTFRCDPISEHNRLYWYRQTLGQGPEFLTYFQNEAQLEKSRLLSDRFSAERPKGSFSTLEIQRTEQGDSAMYLCASSPLNAWQYFGPGTRLTVT.

The chain is built from TRBV7-9 and TRBJ1-2; D is unclear. CDR1 is SEHNR, CDR2 FQNEAQ, per germline (reference sequence). The CDR3 runs 14 residues. Between the trimmed V and J ends, which lost 5 bases and 0 bases, there was a span of 10 bases. CDR3 loop: CASSEDGANYGYTF. Written as DNA, the CDR3 is TGTGCCAGCAGCGAGGACGGGGCTAACTATGGCTACACCTTC. Filled out from reference TRBV7-9 and TRBJ1-2, the complete variable domain reads DTGVSQNPRHKITKRGQNVTFRCDPISEHNRLYWYRQTLGQGPEFLTYFQNEAQLEKSRLLSDRFSAERPKGSFSTLEIQRTEQGDSAMYLCASSEDGANYGYTFGSGTRLTVV.

This clonotype appeared a few times. The chain recombines TRBV4-3 with TRBJ2-4, with 8 bases lining up with TRBD1. Per the germline V gene, CDR1 is LGHNA and CDR2 is YSLEER. V gave up 0 bases and J gave up 0 bases; unmatched junction bases: 1. The CDR3 is 16 residues long. The CDR3 DNA reads as TGCGCCAGCAGCCAAGACAGGGGGCTAGCCAAAAACATTCAGTACTTC. It is translated as CASSQDRGLAKNIQYF.

V is TRBV30 and J is TRBJ1-4; a possible D gene is TRBD1 (6 bases). V dropped 1 base and J dropped 0 bases, with 9 bases sitting between them. Germline V lookup: CDR1 GTSNPN, CDR2 SVGIG (reference sequence). The CDR3 is 15 amino acids. The chain's CDR3 is CAWSATGSTNEKLFF. The DNA of the CDR3 is TGTGCCTGGAGTGCCACAGGGTCAACTAATGAAAAACTGTTTTTT.

This chain connects TRBV10-3 to TRBJ2-6, with a weak D call TRBD1 (5 bases). The V and J ends lost 0 bases and 4 bases respectively, with 10 bases between them. CDR1 ENHRY and CDR2 SYGVKD come from the germline V gene. This CDR3 comprises 16 residues. The CDR3 sequence: CAISESAGSGANVLTF. The CDR3 bases are TGTGCCATCAGTGAGTCGGCAGGGTCCGGGGCCAACGTCCTGACTTTC.

This clonotype was seen more than once but under ten times. The V call is TRBV11-2, the J call TRBJ2-5; 8 nucleotides align to TRBD1. The CDR3 runs to 16 residues. The ends lost 4 bases at V and 2 bases at J; junction bases unmatched: 9. Germline lookup yields CDR1 SGHAT and CDR2 FQNNGV. The CDR3 protein is CASSSWTGLEQETQYF. In DNA form, the CDR3 reads TGTGCCAGCAGCTCCTGGACAGGGTTGGAACAAGAGACCCAGTACTTC. The complete variable domain, with remaining parts taken from reference TRBV11-2 and TRBJ2-5, reads EAGVAQSPRYKIIEKRQSVAFWCNPISGHATLYWYQQILGQGPKLLIQFQNNGVVDDSQLPKDRFSAERLKGVDSTLKIQPAKLEDSAVYLCASSSWTGLEQETQYFGPGTRLLVL.

The V call is TRBV18, the J call TRBJ1-4, with D unresolved. In germline, CDR1 is KGHSH, CDR2 LQKENI. The CDR3 is made up of 13 amino acids. V lost 2 bases and J 10 bases, leaving 11 bases between the germline ends. CDR3 region: CASSPDLDGKLFF. As DNA, the CDR3 is TGTGCCAGCTCACCAGATCTAGACGGAAAACTGTTTTTT.

V usage is TRBV29-1 and J usage is TRBJ2-5, with 9 nucleotides matching TRBD1. The ends lost 5 bases at V and 0 bases at J; junction bases unmatched: 4. Per germline, CDR1 SQVTM and CDR2 ANQGSEA. This CDR3 region has 14 residues. This CDR3 reads CSVTGTGYQETQYF. The CDR3 coding sequence is TGCAGCGTTACCGGGACAGGGTACCAAGAGACCCAGTACTTC. Full variable domain (missing parts from reference TRBV29-1 and TRBJ2-5): SAVISQKPSRDICQRGTSLTIQCQVDSQVTMMFWYRQQPGQSLTLIATANQGSEATYESGFVIDKFPISRPNLTFSTLTVSNMSPEDSSIYLCSVTGTGYQETQYFGPGTRLLVL.

This clonotype was seen only a few times. The chain combines TRBV7-3 with TRBJ2-1; 7 nucleotides match TRBD2. Looked up from germline, CDR1 is SGHTA and CDR2 is FQGTGA. The CDR3 sequence is 18 residues long. The V segment lost 5 bases and the J segment 6 bases; nucleotides outside the gene matches: 19. The CDR3: CASSLLYPSGGGGNEQFF. The CDR3 bases are TGTGCCAGCAGCCTATTATACCCCAGCGGTGGCGGGGGCAATGAGCAGTTCTTC. The full variable domain, rest sourced from reference TRBV7-3 and TRBJ2-1, is GAGVSQTPSNKVTEKGKYVELRCDPISGHTALYWYRQSLGQGPEFLIYFQGTGAADDSGLPNDRFFAVRPEGSVSTLKIQRTERGDSAVYLCASSLLYPSGGGGNEQFFGPGTRLTVL.

A few counts support this clonotype. This sequence joins TRBV5-6 and TRBJ2-7; the D gene is possibly TRBD2 (5 bases). The CDR3 runs to 14 residues. V shed 5 bases and J shed 3 bases, with 15 bases lying between them. The germline gives CDR1 SGHDT, CDR2 YYEEEE. The CDR3 reads CASRAAGENYEQYF. As DNA, the CDR3 is TGTGCCAGCAGAGCGGCAGGCGAAAACTACGAGCAGTACTTC.

This sequence joins TRBV20-1 and TRBJ2-2; TRBD2 matches at 8 bases. V shed 7 bases, J shed 5 bases, and the junction held 15 bases outside the gene matches. Germline V gene lookup returns CDR1 DFQATT and CDR2 SNEGSKA (reference sequence). The CDR3 has 16 residues. CDR3 region: CSVLFPGGPRTGELFF. The DNA for the CDR3 is TGCAGTGTTCTATTCCCGGGGGGGCCGCGGACCGGGGAGCTGTTTTTT.

This clonotype was picked up a small number of times. As DNA, the CDR3 is TGTGCCAGTACCATCCTACGCGGACAGTTTTATGGCTACACCTTC. The encoded protein is CASTILRGQFYGYTF. The chain has TRBV19 and TRBJ1-2; D may be TRBD1 (6 bases). Germline CDR1 LNHDA, CDR2 SQIVND (reference sequence). With 7 bases removed from V and 5 bases from J, the gap between germline ends came to 20 bases. The CDR3 is 15 amino acids.

This clonotype was seen more than once but under ten times. A read error may produce the germline difference seen at one junction end. V usage is TRBV3-1 and J usage is TRBJ2-1, with no clear D. Germline assignment: CDR1 LGHDT and CDR2 YNNKEL (reference sequence). This CDR3 has 12 residues. This CDR3 reads CASSQDESFMYF. The CDR3 coding sequence is TGTGCCAGCAGCCAAGATGAGTCCTTTATGTACTTC.

This clonotype has only one observation. The chain has TRBV28 and TRBJ1-5, with TRBD1 matching 7 bases. The CDR3 has 12 amino acids. After removal of 7 bases from V and 7 bases from J, the junction contained 4 bases not matched to a gene. The germline gives CDR1 MDHEN, CDR2 SYDVKM. CDR3 sequence reads: CASKEGGQPQHF. As DNA, the CDR3 is TGTGCCAGCAAGGAAGGGGGCCAGCCCCAGCATTTT.

V gene TRBV27 combines with J gene TRBJ1-1; 8 nucleotides agree with TRBD1. In germline, CDR1 is MNHEY, CDR2 SMNVEV (reference sequence). V was pared by 6 bases and J by 1 base, with 4 bases of the junction left unmatched. The CDR3 covers 14 residues. The DNA of the CDR3 is TGTGCCAGCAGCGCGACAGGGGCGAACACTGAAGCTTTCTTT. It yields the protein CASSATGANTEAFF.

This chain connects TRBV29-1 to TRBJ1-1; D ambiguous. The germline CDR1 and CDR2 sequences are SQVTM and ANQGSEA. Deletions cut 6 bases from V and 4 bases from J, with 12 bases between. The CDR3 is 12 amino acids. CDR3 amino acids: CSVGRRGTEAFF. CDR3 coding DNA: TGCAGCGTGGGAAGACGTGGCACTGAAGCTTTCTTT.

This clonotype was recorded a few times. The chain uses TRBV5-1 and TRBJ2-1; a possible D gene is TRBD1 (5 bases). Trimming pared 2 bases from V and 3 bases from J, leaving 9 bases between. The germline CDR1 and CDR2 sequences are SGHRS and YFSETQ. CDR3 length equals 14 residues. The CDR3 spells CASSLGDYYNEQFF. CDR3 in DNA: TGCGCCAGCAGCTTAGGGGATTACTACAATGAGCAGTTCTTC.

The V and J genes are TRBV7-9 and TRBJ2-1; D gene unclear. This CDR3 has 12 amino acids. The V end lost 0 bases, the J end lost 7 bases, and 4 bases lay between the germline ends. Germline loops: CDR1 SEHNR, CDR2 FQNEAQ (reference sequence). The DNA for the CDR3 is TGTGCCAGCAGCTTAGCTGAAAATGAGCAGTTCTTC. Its translation: CASSLAENEQFF.

This clonotype was counted a few times. The chain joins TRBV7-2 to TRBJ2-3, with TRBD2 matching 8 bases. With V trimmed by 1 base and J by 5 bases, 8 bases remained unmatched. CDR3 length equals 16 residues. Germline lookup yields CDR1 SGHTA and CDR2 FQGNSA. The CDR3 region is CASSLDRRGVKDTQYF. CDR3 nucleotide sequence: TGTGCCAGCAGCTTAGATCGGCGGGGGGTCAAAGATACGCAGTATTTT.

Only a few counts were recorded for this clonotype. The J gene is TRBJ1-4, the V gene TRBV15; possibly TRBD1 for D (5 bases). V was cut by 2 bases and J by 0 bases, with 19 bases left in between. Germline CDR1 and CDR2: LNHNV and YYDKDF (reference sequence). The CDR3 consists of 19 residues. CDR3 in amino acids: CATSRTVQGPSATNEKLFF. The CDR3 region has the DNA TGTGCCACCAGCAGAACCGTCCAGGGACCAAGTGCAACTAATGAAAAACTGTTTTTT.

Points on this clonotype: One end of the junction fails to match germline, which may point to a read error. V and J are TRBV12-3 or TRBV12-4 and TRBJ2-2; tentatively, D is TRBD1 (7 bases). The CDR3 has 13 residues. CDR3 nucleotides: TGTGCCAGCACCCGACAGGGCGGCGGGGAGATGTTTTTT. It yields the protein CASTRQGGGEMFF.

This clonotype was seen a few times. V is TRBV5-6 and J is TRBJ1-3; no clear D. Germline CDR1 and CDR2: SGHDT and YYEEEE. The CDR3 sequence is 15 residues long. The V and J ends lost 4 bases and 2 bases respectively, with 13 bases between them. The CDR3, as DNA: TGTGCCAGCAGCCCCCTGGAGGGAACTGGAAACACCATATATTTT. This translates into CASSPLEGTGNTIYF.

The chain joins TRBV12-3 or TRBV12-4 to TRBJ2-7; tentative D call: TRBD1 (6 bases). The CDR3 length is 13 residues. Trimming shortened V by 0 bases and J by 5 bases, and 8 bases separated the two germline ends. CDR3 coding DNA: TGTGCCAGCAGTTTAGCCAGGGGCCACGAGCAGTACGTC. It specifies CASSLARGHEQYV.

This clonotype came up many times. The chain employs TRBV5-5 and TRBJ2-7; 7 nucleotides agree with TRBD2. The CDR3 has 16 amino acids. V lost 4 bases, J lost 5 bases, and 15 bases stayed unmatched. In germline, CDR1 is SGHKS, CDR2 YYEKEE (reference sequence). CDR3 loop: CASSPTGEGRVHEQYV. CDR3 coding DNA: TGTGCCAGCAGCCCGACCGGGGAGGGACGTGTTCACGAGCAGTACGTC.

This clonotype was counted a few times. The V and J genes are TRBV15 and TRBJ2-1, with D tentatively TRBD1 or TRBD2 (6 bases each). This CDR3 has 13 amino acids. The ends were cut back, 3 bases at V and 8 bases at J, with 11 bases in the middle. Germline V lookup: CDR1 LNHNV, CDR2 YYDKDF (reference sequence). The CDR3 region is CATSSWGADEQFF. The CDR3 DNA sequence: TGTGCCACCAGCAGCTGGGGGGCAGATGAGCAGTTCTTC.

This clonotype was counted many times. This sequence joins TRBV7-2 and TRBJ2-5; D gene unclear. CDR1 and CDR2 (germline): SGHTA, FQGNSA. The CDR3 spans 12 residues. V was shortened by 7 bases and J by 7 bases, with 13 bases between the two germline ends. The CDR3 loop reads CASNTPGGTQYF. DNA of the CDR3: TGTGCCAGCAACACTCCCGGTGGGACCCAGTACTTC.

This chain connects TRBV9 to TRBJ1-6; no reliable D call. The CDR3 consists of 17 residues. CDR1 is SGDLS and CDR2 is YYNGEE in the germline V gene. The ends were cut back, 1 base at V and 0 bases at J, with 11 bases in the middle. The CDR3 DNA follows: TGTGCCAGCAGCGTACAAGGGCTCCTCTCCTATAATTCACCCCTCCACTTT. Translation: CASSVQGLLSYNSPLHF. Variable domain in full (rest from reference TRBV9 and TRBJ1-6): DSGVTQTPKHLITATGQRVTLRCSPRSGDLSVYWYQQSLDQGLQFLIQYYNGEERAKGNILERFSAQQFPDLHSELNLSSLELGDSALYFCASSVQGLLSYNSPLHFGNGTRLTVT.

The chain is built from TRBV5-6 and TRBJ1-1; D is unresolved. Per germline, CDR1 SGHDT and CDR2 YYEEEE. The CDR3 is 14 amino acids. The V end lost 3 bases, the J end lost 8 bases, and 17 bases lay between the germline ends. CDR3 DNA: TGTGCCAGCAGCTCAGCAGGAGCCACTCCCGAAGCTTTCTTT. This encodes CASSSAGATPEAFF.